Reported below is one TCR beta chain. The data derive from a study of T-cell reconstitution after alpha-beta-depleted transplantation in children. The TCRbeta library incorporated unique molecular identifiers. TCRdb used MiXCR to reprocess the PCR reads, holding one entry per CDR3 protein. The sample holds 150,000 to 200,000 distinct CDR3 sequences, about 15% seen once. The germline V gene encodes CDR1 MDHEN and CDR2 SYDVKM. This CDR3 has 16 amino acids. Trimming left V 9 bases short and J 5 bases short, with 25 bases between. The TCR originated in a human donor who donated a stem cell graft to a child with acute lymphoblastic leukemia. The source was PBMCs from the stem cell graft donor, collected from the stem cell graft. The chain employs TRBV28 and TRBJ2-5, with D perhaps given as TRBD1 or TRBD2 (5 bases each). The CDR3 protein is CARGDRDLRKGETQYF. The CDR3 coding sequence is TGTGCCAGAGGGGACCGGGACCTAAGGAAAGGGGAGACCCAGTACTTC.